Listed below are T cell receptor beta chains from one sample, sequenced in a study of early T cells in non-severe SARS-CoV-2 infection. TCRdb independently ran MiXCR on the 5' RACE reads; one entry per CDR3 protein. The table includes tens of thousands of distinct CDR3 sequences, about 14% detected once. The sample was whole blood, taken at baseline. All receptors come from an adult who was a healthcare worker with PCR-confirmed SARS-CoV-2 infection or an uninfected control (not recorded which). The CDR3 runs from the conserved cysteine through the conserved F or W. Each record gives: D gene, CDR3 length, clone size, V gene, J gene, CDR3 protein, CDR3 DNA. D genes are given only for firm matches. The size of a clone is reported for some rows only, either as once, few or many, or as a class for expanded clones.

D: NA
length: 15
size: many
V: TRBV12-3/TRBV12-4
J: TRBJ2-3
CDR3: CASRGRARWGDTQYF
DNA: TGTGCCAGCAGAGGCCGGGCCCGATGGGGAGATACGCAGTATTTT

D: TRBD2
length: 15
size: few
V: TRBV9
J: TRBJ2-2
CDR3: CASTGLADGSGELFF
DNA: TGTGCCAGCACCGGACTAGCGGATGGTAGCGGGGAGCTGTTTTTT

D: NA
length: 14
size: many
V: TRBV11-2
J: TRBJ1-1
CDR3: CASSLAVGDTEAFF
DNA: TGTGCCAGCAGCTTAGCAGTTGGGGACACTGAAGCTTTCTTT

D: NA
length: 13
size: few
V: TRBV7-3
J: TRBJ2-6
CDR3: CASSSPGANVLTF
DNA: TGTGCCAGCAGCTCCCCGGGGGCCAACGTCCTGACTTTC

D: NA
length: 15
size: NA
V: TRBV6-1
J: TRBJ2-7
CDR3: CASSVSIPSSYEQYF
DNA: TGTGCCAGCAGTGTTTCCATACCAAGCTCCTACGAGCAGTACTTC

D: NA
length: 14
size: many
V: TRBV7-9
J: TRBJ2-1
CDR3: CASSPWASYNEQFF
DNA: TGTGCCAGCAGCCCGTGGGCGTCCTACAATGAGCAGTTCTTC

D: NA
length: 13
size: few
V: TRBV12-3/TRBV12-4
J: TRBJ2-5
CDR3: CASRPRGEETQYF
DNA: TGTGCCAGCAGACCCAGGGGGGAAGAGACCCAGTACTTC

D: NA
length: 19
size: few
V: TRBV5-1
J: TRBJ2-6
CDR3: CASSLAPGTDYSGANVLTF
DNA: TGCGCCAGCAGCTTGGCCCCGGGGACCGACTACTCTGGGGCCAACGTCCTGACTTTC

D: TRBD2
length: 15
size: few
V: TRBV6-1
J: TRBJ2-7
CDR3: CASSESASGAYEQYF
DNA: TGTGCCAGCAGTGAGAGCGCTAGCGGGGCCTACGAGCAGTACTTC

D: NA
length: 16
size: few
V: TRBV11-2
J: TRBJ2-1
CDR3: CASSLGRGGDYNEQFF
DNA: TGTGCCAGCAGCTTAGGTCGAGGCGGTGACTACAATGAGCAGTTCTTC

D: TRBD1
length: 17
size: few
V: TRBV7-9
J: TRBJ1-2
CDR3: CASSSGTGEKYNYGYTF
DNA: TGTGCCAGCAGCTCTGGGACAGGGGAGAAATATAACTATGGCTACACCTTC

D: NA
length: 18
size: few
V: TRBV21-1
J: TRBJ2-2
CDR3: CASSSSLRDRSGTGELFF
DNA: TGTGCCAGCAGCAGCTCCCTCCGGGACAGGTCAGGGACCGGGGAGCTGTTTTTT

D: TRBD2
length: 15
size: NA
V: TRBV7-8
J: TRBJ2-1
CDR3: CASSSTSGSAREQFF
DNA: TGTGCCAGCAGCTCAACTAGCGGGAGTGCTAGGGAGCAGTTCTTC

D: TRBD2
length: 14
size: many
V: TRBV6-1
J: TRBJ2-3
CDR3: CASRTSGNTDTQYF
DNA: TGTGCCAGCAGGACTAGCGGGAACACAGATACGCAGTATTTT